This T cell receptor beta chain originates from a study of blood T cell repertoires in COVID-19 (dated by TCRdb to the early 2020s). For context, the study as a whole: The collaborator samples originated in the United States, Italy and Spain and spanned the acute and convalescent phases of COVID-19. The material from the prospective study consisted of cDNA or gDNA derived from T cells, B-cell-depleted T cells, or PBMCs. Deeply sampled blood TCRbeta repertoires from subjects exposed to, actively infected with, or recovered from COVID-19 were included in the dataset. The repertoires were released in a freely available public database intended as a resource for research on the immune response to SARS-CoV-2. The samples were drawn from two sources: the first 160 participants of the ongoing ImmuneRACE study, and 1,200 or so subjects contributed by 6 global collaborators. Sample metadata almost always included a de-identified subject ID, COVID-19 status, age in years and sex. Where available, HLA class I and class II types were taken from metadata supplied by the sample provider and were not determined by assay-based typing.

Whole blood was collected in K2EDTA tubes by collaborating institutions according to the institutions' own protocols. Collaborator samples were shipped for TCRbeta analysis as frozen whole blood, isolated PBMCs, or DNA extracted from either sample type. What the work shows at the level of the full study, not this receptor alone: Clinical and demographic metadata were provided uncurated, with the amount varying by source and participant.

Trimming removed 1 base from V and 4 bases from J; the gene matches leave 3 bases unexplained. Reading from cysteine to phenylalanine, the CDR3 counts 14 amino acids. Of the read, only the CDR3 DNA is kept; its 42 bases are in frame from base 1. The germline V gene encodes CDR1 LGHNA and CDR2 YNFKEQ. TCRbeta CDR3 regions were amplified from genomic DNA by means of the immunoSEQ Assay, a bias-controlled multiplex PCR. In the source study's methods: Within the assay, amplification of reference gene primers was used to estimate how many nucleated cells each sample contained. Sequence reads were collapsed and filtered to measure the absolute abundance of every unique TCRbeta CDR3 rearrangement. For each sample, productive Simpson clonality was calculated as the square root of Simpson's diversity index over productive rearrangements. TCRdb mirrors the immuneACCESS table, restricted to in-frame sequences. Some clones are absent from its copies; in checked studies, under half trace to an unresolved V gene, and the reason for the others is unknown. That table is the source of V, J and clone size, and D and trimming were worked out from the DNA. This sample comprises under 250,000 clones, more than 65% of them detected only once. Jointly, the top ten make up under 5% of the sample.

As to this clone: Its antigen specificity is not known. No much larger clone is present one base from it, and per-base qualities are unavailable.

The source is a man aged 45-60 years with active or convalescent COVID-19. Input material: peripheral blood. Rearrangement joined TRBV4-2 to TRBJ2-5; 7 central bases correspond to TRBD2. The CDR3 in this case is CASSQAGGLETQYF. In nucleotides, the sequence is TGTGCCAGCAGCCAAGCGGGGGGATTAGAGACCCAGTACTTC.